This T cell receptor (beta chain) comes out of a study of early T cells in non-severe SARS-CoV-2 infection. Regarding this clonotype: The target antigen is unknown.

TCRdb passed the 5' RACE reads through MiXCR, listing each CDR3 protein once. The sample has fewer than 80,000 distinct CDR3 sequences, about 12% seen once. Trimming shortened V by 7 bases and J by 7 bases, and 6 bases separated the two germline ends. The CDR3 is 10 amino acids. The germline V gene has CDR1 SNHLY and CDR2 FYNNEI. Study results and caveats: Anti-spike CD8 responses were favored by VDJdb matching, which missed private and CD4 specificities.

The specimen was whole blood. V is TRBV2 and J is TRBJ2-3, with no clear D. The receptor comes from an adult who was a healthcare worker with PCR-confirmed SARS-CoV-2 infection or an uninfected control (not recorded which). The CDR3 bases are TGTGCCAGCACGGAGAATACGCAGTATTTT. This gives the protein CASTENTQYF.